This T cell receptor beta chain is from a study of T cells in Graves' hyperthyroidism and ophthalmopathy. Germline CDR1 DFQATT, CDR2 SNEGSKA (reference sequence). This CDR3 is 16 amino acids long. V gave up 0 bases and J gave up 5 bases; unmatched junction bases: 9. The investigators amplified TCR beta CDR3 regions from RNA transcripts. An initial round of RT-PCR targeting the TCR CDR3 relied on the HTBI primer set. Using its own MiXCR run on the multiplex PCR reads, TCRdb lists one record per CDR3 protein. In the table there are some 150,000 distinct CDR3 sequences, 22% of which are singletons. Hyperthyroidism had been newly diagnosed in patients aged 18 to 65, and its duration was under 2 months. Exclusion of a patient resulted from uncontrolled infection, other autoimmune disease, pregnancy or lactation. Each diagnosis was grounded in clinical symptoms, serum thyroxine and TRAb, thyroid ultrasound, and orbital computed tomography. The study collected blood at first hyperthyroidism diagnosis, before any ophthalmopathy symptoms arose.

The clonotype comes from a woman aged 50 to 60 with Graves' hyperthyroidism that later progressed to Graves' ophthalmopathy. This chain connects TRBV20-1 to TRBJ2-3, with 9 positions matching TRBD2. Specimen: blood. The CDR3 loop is CSARDSAGGPGDTQYF. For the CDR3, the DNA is TGCAGTGCTAGAGATTCGGCGGGAGGGCCAGGAGATACGCAGTATTTT.